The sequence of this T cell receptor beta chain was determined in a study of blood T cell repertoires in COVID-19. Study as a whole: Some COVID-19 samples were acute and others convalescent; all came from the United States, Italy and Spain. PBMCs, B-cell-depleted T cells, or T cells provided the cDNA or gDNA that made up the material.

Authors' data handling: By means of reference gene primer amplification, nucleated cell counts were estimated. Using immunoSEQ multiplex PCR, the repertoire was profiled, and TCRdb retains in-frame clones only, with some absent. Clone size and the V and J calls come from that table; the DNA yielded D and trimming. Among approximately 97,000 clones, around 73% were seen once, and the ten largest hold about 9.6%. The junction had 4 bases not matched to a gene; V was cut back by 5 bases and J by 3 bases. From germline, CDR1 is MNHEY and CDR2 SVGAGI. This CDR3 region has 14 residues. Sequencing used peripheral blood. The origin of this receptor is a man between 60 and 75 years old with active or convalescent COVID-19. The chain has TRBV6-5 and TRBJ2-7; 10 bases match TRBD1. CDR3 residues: CASSIDRGLYEQYF. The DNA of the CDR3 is TGTGCCAGCAGTATTGACAGGGGGCTCTACGAGCAGTACTTC.